These 13 T cell receptor beta chains share one sample of origin, sequenced in a study of blood T cell repertoires in COVID-19. Some clones are missing from TCRdb's copy, which holds only in-frame ones; the method was immunoSEQ multiplex PCR. The sample has some 160,000 clones, approximately 91% seen once. Material: peripheral blood. The receptors originated from a man between 18 and 35 years old with COVID-19, enrolled during active disease.

As concerns this clone: One end of the junction varies from germline; a read error may be responsible. The chain couples TRBV7-9 to TRBJ1-4; D is uncertain. Per the germline V gene, CDR1 is SEHNR and CDR2 is FQNEAQ (reference sequence). This CDR3 has 15 amino acids. This CDR3 is CASSLGGETNEKLLF. CDR3 in DNA: TGTGCCAGCAGCTTAGGAGGCGAGACTAATGAAAAACTGCTTTTT.

This chain uses TRBV5-4 with TRBJ2-4; D is possibly TRBD2 (5 bases). The CDR3 contains 15 residues. Germline CDR1 and CDR2: SGHNT and YYREEE (reference sequence). Trimming cost V 3 bases and J 6 bases, with 16 bases left between them. The CDR3 DNA sequence: TGTGCCAGCAGCTCCTCGGGATTTGGCGGAAACATTCAGTACTTC. This gives the protein CASSSSGFGGNIQYF. Full variable domain (outside the CDR3, taken from reference TRBV5-4 and TRBJ2-4): ETGVTQSPTHLIKTRGQQVTLRCSSQSGHNTVSWYQQALGQGPQFIFQYYREEENGRGNFPPRFSGLQFPNYSSELNVNALELDDSALYLCASSSSGFGGNIQYFGAGTRLSVL.

V gene TRBV28 combines with J gene TRBJ2-7; D uncertain. Per germline, CDR1 MDHEN and CDR2 SYDVKM. The CDR3 loop spans 14 amino acids. The V end lost 2 bases, the J end lost 1 base, and 9 bases lay between the germline ends. The CDR3 is CASSLMAESYEQYF. The CDR3 region has the DNA TGTGCCAGCAGTTTAATGGCGGAGTCCTACGAGCAGTACTTC.

This clone was seen once. V gene TRBV11-3 combines with J gene TRBJ2-1; 12 positions agree with TRBD2. Germline V CDR1 and CDR2: SGHNT, YENEEA. CDR3 length equals 16 residues. Unmatched junction bases numbered 4, after V lost 5 bases and J lost 2 bases. The CDR3 DNA follows: TGTGCCAGCAGCCCCGGACTAGCGGGAACCTACAATGAGCAGTTCTTC. This encodes CASSPGLAGTYNEQFF.

J is TRBJ2-7 and V is TRBV29-1; D is perhaps TRBD1 (5 bases). V was pared by 2 bases and J by 2 bases, with 10 bases between. The germline gives CDR1 SQVTM, CDR2 ANQGSEA. CDR3 size: 13 residues. CDR3 coding DNA: TGCAGCGTTGAATTTGACAGCGCCTACGAGCAGTACTTC. Residues: CSVEFDSAYEQYF.

About this clone: The DNA is omitted, as the CDR3 cannot be located on it reliably, and the CDR3 follows TCRdb's listing. The rearrangement links TRBV29-1 to TRBJ1-4. The CDR3 comprises 13 residues, both ends counted. The germline V gene has CDR1 SQVTM and CDR2 ANQGSEA. This CDR3 reads CSVGGGTDEKLLF.

V gene TRBV10-3 combines with J gene TRBJ2-1, with TRBD2 identical over 7 bases. The CDR3 sequence is 16 residues long. CDR1 is ENHRY, CDR2 SYGVKD, per germline. Unmatched junction bases numbered 4, after V lost 2 bases and J lost 0 bases. The CDR3 coding sequence is TGTGCCATCAGTGAGGGTAGCGGGTACTCCTACAATGAGCAGTTCTTC. This sequence encodes CAISEGSGYSYNEQFF.

CDR3 residues: CASSQSQEDRIYNEQFF. The CDR3 DNA follows: TGCGCCAGCAGTCAATCGCAGGAGGACCGGATATACAATGAGCAGTTCTTC. The chain has TRBV23-1 and TRBJ2-1; D possibly corresponds to TRBD2 (5 bases). TRBV23-1 is given ORF status, its function remaining uncertain. This CDR3 comprises 17 residues. The germline V and J ends were trimmed by 0 bases and 4 bases, with 16 bases remaining between them.

The rearrangement uses TRBV10-3 and TRBJ2-2; D is unresolved. CDR3 length: 14 residues. V gave up 5 bases and J gave up 0 bases, with 7 bases separating them. Germline V gene data show CDR1 as ENHRY and CDR2 as SYGVKD. In DNA, the CDR3 is TGTGCCATCAGTTACATCGCGAACACCGGGGAGCTGTTTTTT. Residues: CAISYIANTGELFF.

The chain joins TRBV7-6 to TRBJ1-2, with D maybe TRBD1 (5 bases). CDR1 SGHVS and CDR2 FNYEAQ come from the germline V gene. This CDR3 is 15 amino acids long. The V end was cut by 4 bases, the J end by 6 bases, with 18 bases between. Here the CDR3 reads CASSSGDSSVDGYTF. The CDR3, as DNA: TGTGCCAGCAGCTCCGGCGACAGTTCCGTCGATGGCTACACCTTC.

The chain employs TRBV6-1 and TRBJ2-5; D might be TRBD1 (6 bases). CDR1 MNHNS and CDR2 SASEGT come from the germline V gene. The length of the CDR3 is 15 residues. Trimming stripped 2 bases from V and 4 bases from J, with 14 bases between. The CDR3 coding sequence is TGTGCCAGCAGTGAAATGGGACACTCTGGAGAGACCCAGTACTTC. Translated: CASSEMGHSGETQYF.

This chain connects TRBV9 to TRBJ1-2; 8 bases fit TRBD1. The V gene end was trimmed by 1 base and the J gene end by 13 bases; junction bases not matched to a gene: 9. The germline CDR1 and CDR2 sequences are SGDLS and YYNGEE. The CDR3 is 13 amino acids. The CDR3 region is CASSVRQGQGITF. The CDR3 DNA reads TGTGCCAGCAGCGTAAGACAAGGACAGGGTATCACCTTC.

The CDR3, as DNA: TGTGCCAGCAGGGGACAGCCGAGCTCCTACGAGCAGTACTTC. It is translated as CASRGQPSSYEQYF. This rearrangement joins TRBV2 to TRBJ2-7; 7 nucleotides agree with TRBD1. V lost 6 bases to trimming and J lost 0 bases; unmatched junction nucleotides: 5. Germline values: CDR1 SNHLY, CDR2 FYNNEI. This CDR3 has 14 amino acids.